This T cell receptor beta chain was profiled in a study of cytomegalovirus exposure and HLA in healthy donors. V was pared by 1 base and J by 0 bases, with 5 bases of the junction left unmatched. The CDR3 has 16 amino acids. CDR1 and CDR2 from the germline V gene are SGDLS and YYNGEE. The table lists this clone with a few counts. The antigen remains undetermined. This sample also contains other DNA sequences that code for the same CDR3. General study findings and limits: While the bulk of TCR sequences proved rare, some public TCRs turned up in many donors.

13 Jbeta primers and 60 Vbeta primers were used for the PCR. This table comes from immunoSEQ multiplex PCR, and its TCRdb copy is limited to in-frame clones, with some not included. The sample carries approximately 150,000 clones, roughly 77% recorded once. The receptor's source is a male donor in good health and CMV-seronegative. The chain employs TRBV9 and TRBJ2-3; 7 bases are a match to TRBD2. Sequencing was carried out using PBMCs. The chain's CDR3 is CASSVLAGGSTDTQYF. CDR3 coding DNA: TGTGCCAGCAGCGTATTAGCGGGTGGGAGCACAGATACGCAGTATTTT.